This T cell receptor (beta chain) comes out of a study of blood T cell repertoires in COVID-19. Across the whole study: The United States, Italy and Spain provided the acute and convalescent COVID-19 samples. Sources were T cells, B-cell-depleted T cells, or PBMCs; the material itself was cDNA or gDNA.

In the study's own analysis: Reference gene primers were amplified, and this amplification served to estimate nucleated cell counts. The method was immunoSEQ multiplex PCR; TCRdb's version includes in-frame clones alone and lacks a portion of them. D and trimming come from the DNA, and the V and J calls and clone size come from that table. This sample yields about 480,000 clones, of which approximately 90% are seen a single time; over 9.5% belongs to the top ten. Seattle patients were enrolled while actively infected and followed longitudinally. The J segment lost 4 bases and the V segment lost 2 bases, leaving 2 bases of the junction unmatched. This CDR3 comprises 13 residues. Looked up from germline, CDR1 is GTSNPN and CDR2 is SVGIG (reference sequence). Concerning this clone itself: This sample also contains other DNA sequences that code for the same CDR3.

The chain uses TRBV30 and TRBJ1-5; 7 bases fit TRBD1. The TCR originated in a woman aged 45 to 65 with COVID-19, enrolled during active disease. Source material: peripheral blood. Here the CDR3 DNA reads TGTGCCTGGAGTCGGGACAGAAATCAGCCCCAGCATTTT. Translating it yields CAWSRDRNQPQHF.